The rows below give T cell receptor beta chains drawn from one sample of a study of T cells in Graves' hyperthyroidism and ophthalmopathy. TCRdb re-derived calls from the multiplex PCR reads in MiXCR, one entry per CDR3 protein. The sample lists 340,000 or so distinct CDR3 sequences; under 25% were seen once. Sequencing was carried out using blood. Every receptor here comes from a woman between 45 and 60 years old with Graves' hyperthyroidism. Each CDR3 is given with its conserved first and last residue. The D gene is left open where the match is weak. Clone size is stated in some rows and not others, as once, few, many or a class when expanded.

d_call | j_call | v_call | clone_size | cdr3_aa | cdr3_nt
NA | TRBJ2-4 | TRBV20-1 | NA | CSASLTGLAKNIQYF | TGCAGTGCTAGTCTTACCGGGCTAGCCAAAAACATTCAGTACTTC
TRBD1 | TRBJ1-5 | TRBV6-2/TRBV6-3 | many | CASSNDRVYSNQPQHF | TGTGCCAGCAGTAACGACAGGGTCTATAGCAATCAGCCCCAGCATTTT
NA | TRBJ2-1 | TRBV28 | many | CANSFRGSRSSYNEQFF | TGTGCCAACAGCTTCAGGGGTAGTCGGAGCTCCTACAATGAGCAGTTCTTC
TRBD1 | TRBJ2-7 | TRBV28 | many | CACGDRATYEQYF | TGTGCCTGCGGGGACAGGGCTACCTACGAGCAGTACTTC
NA | TRBJ1-2 | TRBV9 | few | CASSVDRTNYGYTF | TGTGCCAGCAGCGTAGACAGGACTAACTATGGCTACACCTTC
TRBD2 | TRBJ2-7 | TRBV6-1 | many | CASKVAGAYEQYF | TGTGCCAGCAAAGTAGCGGGGGCCTACGAGCAGTACTTC
NA | TRBJ1-5 | TRBV29-1 | NA | CSVGTGSNQPQHF | TGCAGCGTTGGGACTGGGAGCAATCAGCCCCAGCATTTT
NA | TRBJ2-3 | TRBV28 | many | CASGSPGAGTDTQYF | TGTGCCAGCGGTAGTCCAGGGGCTGGCACAGATACGCAGTATTTT
NA | TRBJ2-5 | TRBV24-1 | NA | CATSDFDKGRETQYF | TGTGCCACCAGTGATTTTGACAAAGGACGAGAGACCCAGTACTTC
NA | TRBJ1-1 | TRBV6-2/TRBV6-3 | NA | CASTLDTRAVTEAFF | TGTGCCAGCACCCTGGACACCCGCGCGGTCACTGAAGCTTTCTTT
TRBD1 | TRBJ2-1 | TRBV12-3/TRBV12-4 | many | CASRGTGGYNEQFF | TGTGCCAGCAGGGGGACAGGGGGGTACAATGAGCAGTTCTTC
NA | TRBJ2-2 | TRBV5-1 | NA | CASSLGRPATGELFF | TGCGCCAGCAGCTTGGGGAGGCCAGCTACCGGGGAGCTGTTTTTT
TRBD1 | TRBJ1-1 | TRBV12-3/TRBV12-4 | many | CASSWEDRAEAFF | TGTGCCAGCAGTTGGGAGGACAGGGCTGAAGCTTTCTTT
TRBD1 | TRBJ1-1 | TRBV12-3/TRBV12-4 | NA | CASQGGDSLMRDTEAFF | TGTGCCAGCCAGGGTGGGGACAGCTTAATGCGGGACACTGAAGCTTTCTTT
NA | TRBJ1-2 | TRBV20-1 | NA | CSAREGAVEGYTF | TGCAGTGCTAGAGAGGGCGCCGTCGAAGGCTACACCTTC